This TCR beta chain was retrieved from a study of blood T cell repertoires in COVID-19. About the research overall: PBMCs, B-cell-depleted T cells, or T cells provided the cDNA or gDNA that made up the material.

Under the authors' procedure: Reference gene primer amplification yielded estimated nucleated cell counts. Profiling relied on immunoSEQ multiplex PCR, and the TCRdb table lists in-frame clones only, not all of them. V, J and clone size are taken as reported in that table, and D and trimming were inferred from the DNA itself. The sample contains under 200,000 clones, roughly 90% of which appear only once. J was trimmed by 1 base and V by 5 bases; bases with no gene match: 6. The CDR3 runs to 16 residues. Germline lookup yields CDR1 SGHVS and CDR2 FQNEAQ. Sample: peripheral blood. The V gene is TRBV7-8, the J gene TRBJ2-1; 9 nucleotides match TRBD1. The sequence derives from a man between 18 and 35 years old with active or convalescent COVID-19. The CDR3 bases are TGTGCCAGCAGCCCCTGGACAGGGGCATCCTACAATGAGCAGTTCTTC. It yields the protein CASSPWTGASYNEQFF.